Below, one T cell receptor beta chain is given with its context. The antigen remains undetermined. V lost 6 bases and J 7 bases, leaving 16 bases between the germline ends. Germline loops: CDR1 MNHEY, CDR2 SVGAGI. This CDR3 region has 13 residues. These data originate in a study of T cell responses to AZD1222 COVID-19 vaccine. The repertoire was sequenced with immunoSEQ multiplex PCR; TCRdb's copy has only in-frame clones and lacks some. The profile shows tens of thousands of clones, roughly 90% of them singletons. General observations from the study: Donors, mostly white British, included more females; clonal diversity was possibly underestimated.

This clonotype was obtained from an adult who received the AZD1222 COVID-19 vaccine. V gene TRBV6-5 combines with J gene TRBJ2-7; D not certain. The material was peripheral blood, obtained 28 days after the second AZD1222 dose. CDR3 DNA sequence: TGTGCCAGCAGGATGAACAGTTTTTCGGAGCAGTACTTC. Amino acids: CASRMNSFSEQYF.